These 27 T cell receptor beta chains were all obtained from the same sample, sequenced in a study of blood T cell repertoires in COVID-19. The assay was immunoSEQ multiplex PCR, and TCRdb's table has in-frame clones only and misses some. The repertoire consists of just under 350,000 clones, with roughly 90% occurring once and the leading ten covering approximately 7.4%. Sequencing used peripheral blood. These receptors all stem from a woman aged 70 to 79 with COVID-19, enrolled during active disease.

The genes are TRBV10-3 and TRBJ1-2, with D uncertain. Germline V lookup: CDR1 ENHRY, CDR2 SYGVKD. V was pared by 9 bases and J by 0 bases, with 17 bases between. The CDR3 totals 15 residues. As DNA, the CDR3 is TGTGCCATTGCCCGGGTCCCGGGAACTAACTATGGCTACACCTTC. Its protein product is CAIARVPGTNYGYTF.

This chain links TRBV5-1 with TRBJ2-7; perhaps TRBD1 as D (6 bases). V was shortened by 4 bases and J by 4 bases, with 18 bases between the two germline ends. This CDR3 has 15 residues. Germline CDR1 reads SGHRS; CDR2 reads YFSETQ. The CDR3 loop is CASSPDPTGSYEQYF. DNA of the CDR3: TGCGCCAGCAGCCCGGACCCAACAGGGTCGTACGAGCAGTACTTC.

The V and J genes are TRBV27 and TRBJ2-7; the D gene is possibly TRBD1 (6 bases). CDR3 length equals 14 residues. Trimming cost V 4 bases and J 3 bases, with 13 bases left between them. CDR1 and CDR2 (germline): MNHEY, SMNVEV (reference sequence). The CDR3 coding sequence is TGTGCCAGCAGTTGGCAGGGGTGGAACTACGAGCAGTACTTC. As protein: CASSWQGWNYEQYF.

This chain uses TRBV7-9 with TRBJ2-3; 10 bases match TRBD1. The germline V gene has CDR1 SEHNR and CDR2 FQNEAQ (reference sequence). After removal of 1 base from V and 6 bases from J, the junction contained 7 bases not matched to a gene. This CDR3 is 16 amino acids long. The CDR3 DNA reads TGTGCCAGCAGCTTAGTGACAGGGGGCTTTTTGGATACGCAGTATTTT. It is translated as CASSLVTGGFLDTQYF.

The chain couples TRBV29-1 to TRBJ2-3; D ambiguous. The CDR3 totals 11 residues. Germline V gene sequence: CDR1 SQVTM, CDR2 ANQGSEA. V shed 4 bases and J shed 5 bases, with 7 bases lying between them. CDR3 DNA sequence: TGCAGCGTTGTCCCCCGAGATACGCAGTATTTT. Translated: CSVVPRDTQYF.

The V and J genes are TRBV28 and TRBJ1-1, with D possibly TRBD1 on 5 matching bases. CDR1 is MDHEN and CDR2 is SYDVKM in the germline V gene. Trimming stripped 2 bases from V and 7 bases from J, with 20 bases between. CDR3 size: 16 residues. CDR3 nucleotide sequence: TGTGCCAGCAGTTTACTCCCACAGGTCATTGGCGGTGAAGCTTTCTTT. Translation gives CASSLLPQVIGGEAFF.

The gene calls are TRBV24-1 and TRBJ1-4; D is possibly TRBD1 (6 bases). Germline-derived CDR1 and CDR2 are KGHDR and SFDVKD. Trimming took 4 bases from V and 0 from J, leaving 8 bases between them. This CDR3 has 15 amino acids. In DNA, the CDR3 is TGTGCCACCAGTGAGGGGGCCGCAACTAATGAAAAACTGTTTTTT. Protein: CATSEGAATNEKLFF.

The V call is TRBV7-9, the J call TRBJ2-3, with 8 bases lining up with TRBD1. The ends lost 4 bases at V and 2 bases at J; junction bases unmatched: 5. The CDR3 sequence is 15 residues long. Germline CDR1 and CDR2: SEHNR and FQNEAQ (reference sequence). CDR3 sequence reads: CASSSRQGTTDTQYF. The CDR3 DNA sequence: TGTGCCAGCAGCTCGCGACAGGGGACCACAGATACGCAGTATTTT.

The chain links TRBV19 to TRBJ1-5, with unresolved D. This CDR3 contains 15 residues. Germline V CDR1 and CDR2: LNHDA, SQIVND (reference sequence). V shed 1 base and J shed 3 bases, with 10 bases lying between them. The DNA for the CDR3 is TGTGCCAGTAGTATAGGGGCAGCCTTCAATCAGCCCCAGCATTTT. Amino acids: CASSIGAAFNQPQHF.

The chain joins TRBV2 to TRBJ1-5, with 7 bases fitting TRBD1. CDR3 length: 16 residues. The V gene's germline CDR1 is SNHLY and CDR2 FYNNEI. The trim removed 6 bases at V and 0 bases at J, leaving 8 bases unmatched. The CDR3 nucleotides read TGTGCCAGCAGCCAACAGGGGATTGGTAGCAATCAGCCCCAGCATTTT. Its translation is CASSQQGIGSNQPQHF.

V usage is TRBV30 and J usage is TRBJ1-2; the D is unclear. V lost 2 bases and J 7 bases, leaving 11 bases between the germline ends. The CDR3 is 12 residues long. CDR1 is GTSNPN and CDR2 is SVGIG in the germline V gene (reference sequence). This CDR3 is CAWSLFEGGYTF. Here the CDR3 DNA reads TGTGCCTGGAGTCTATTTGAGGGTGGCTACACCTTC. The full variable domain, rest sourced from reference TRBV30 and TRBJ1-2, is SQTIHQWPATLVQPVGSPLSLECTVEGTSNPNLYWYRQAAGRGLQLLFYSVGIGQISSEVPQNLSASRPQDRQFILSSKKLLLSDSGFYLCAWSLFEGGYTFGSGTRLTVV.

The sample holds a few counts of this clone. This chain links TRBV10-2 with TRBJ1-2; 7 positions agree with TRBD1. Germline CDR1 and CDR2: WSHSY and SAAADI. The CDR3 loop spans 14 amino acids. Trimming removed 4 bases from V and 5 bases from J; junction bases left unmatched: 7. The CDR3 DNA reads TGCGCCAGCAGTGCGACAGGGATGGGATATGGCTACACCTTC. It is translated as CASSATGMGYGYTF.

The gene calls are TRBV4-3 and TRBJ2-3; a possible D gene is TRBD2 (5 bases). This CDR3 is built from 15 residues. V was shortened by 0 bases and J by 7 bases, with 14 bases between the two germline ends. Germline lookup yields CDR1 LGHNA and CDR2 YSLEER. Here the CDR3 reads CASSQDYTSVYTQYF. DNA of the CDR3: TGCGCCAGCAGCCAAGACTACACTAGTGTATATACGCAGTATTTT.

The chain has TRBV3-1 (or the pseudogene TRBV3-2) and TRBJ1-1, with a tentative D call TRBD1 (6 bases). V was clipped by 5 bases and J by 5 bases, with 12 bases between them. In germline, CDR1 is LGHDT, CDR2 YNNKEL (reference sequence). The CDR3 extends over 13 amino acids. CDR3 region: CASSRTDQTEAFF. In DNA, the CDR3 is TGTGCCAGCAGCAGGACAGACCAGACTGAAGCTTTCTTT.

This clone was seen only once. The chain couples TRBV5-4 to TRBJ1-1; 8 bases fit TRBD1. In germline, CDR1 is SGHNT, CDR2 YYREEE (reference sequence). The J segment lost 5 bases and the V segment lost 0 bases, leaving 9 bases of the junction unmatched. The CDR3 length is 16 residues. As DNA, the CDR3 is TGTGCCAGCAGCTTGGGACAGGGGCCAGGGTCTACTGAAGCTTTCTTT. It codes for CASSLGQGPGSTEAFF.

The chain is built from TRBV5-1 and TRBJ2-3, with 12 bases that match TRBD2. The CDR3 length is 15 residues. From germline, CDR1 is SGHRS and CDR2 YFSETQ. Trimming cost V 7 bases and J 4 bases; bases outside gene matches: 7. CDR3 sequence: CASGSSGGAADTQYF. The CDR3 region has the DNA TGCGCCAGCGGGTCTAGCGGGGGGGCTGCAGATACGCAGTATTTT. Supplemented by reference TRBV5-1 and TRBJ2-3, the full variable domain reads KAGVTQTPRYLIKTRGQQVTLSCSPISGHRSVSWYQQTPGQGLQFLFEYFSETQRNKGNFPGRFSGRQFSNSRSEMNVSTLELGDSALYLCASGSSGGAADTQYFGPGTRLTVL.

This chain uses TRBV7-7 with TRBJ1-3, with a weak D call TRBD1 (5 bases). The CDR3 runs to 15 residues. The ends were cut back, 1 base at V and 0 bases at J, with 7 bases in the middle. Per germline, CDR1 SSHAT and CDR2 FNYEAQ (reference sequence). The CDR3 protein is CASSLEQGSGNTIYF. The CDR3 nucleotides are TGTGCCAGCAGCTTAGAGCAGGGCTCTGGAAACACCATATATTTT.

The genes are TRBV7-2 and TRBJ2-7; 10 nucleotides align to TRBD2. The CDR3 runs 16 residues. Per the germline V gene, CDR1 is SGHTA and CDR2 is FQGNSA. V lost 7 bases to trimming and J lost 6 bases; unmatched junction nucleotides: 15. The CDR3 sequence: CASNQRGASGGLEQYF. The CDR3 DNA sequence: TGTGCCAGCAACCAACGGGGGGCTAGCGGGGGTCTCGAGCAGTACTTC.

The V call is TRBV6-4, the J call TRBJ1-2; TRBD1 might be the D (6 bases). V was clipped by 2 bases and J by 8 bases, with 21 bases between them. Germline CDR1 is MRHNA and CDR2 is SNTAGT. This CDR3 contains 16 residues. The CDR3 loop is CASSDASDSPLYGYTF. DNA for the CDR3: TGTGCCAGCAGTGACGCCTCGGACAGTCCCCTCTACGGCTACACCTTC.

CDR3: CASSGDRAGHQPQHF. The DNA of the CDR3 is TGTGCCAGCAGTGGGGACAGGGCTGGACATCAGCCCCAGCATTTT. V usage is TRBV27 and J usage is TRBJ1-5; 9 nucleotides line up with TRBD1. This CDR3 is built from 15 residues. V shed 5 bases and J 5 bases; nucleotides not matched to a gene: 7. Germline CDR1 and CDR2: MNHEY and SMNVEV (reference sequence).

This rearrangement joins TRBV3-1 (or the pseudogene TRBV3-2) to TRBJ2-1, with unresolved D. The V gene lost 7 bases and the J gene lost 6 bases, with 10 bases spanning the gap. Germline V CDR1 and CDR2: LGHDT, YNNKEL (reference sequence). The CDR3 sequence is 12 residues long. As DNA, the CDR3 is TGTGCCAGCACCTCGCTCGGCAATGAGCAGTTCTTC. This codes for CASTSLGNEQFF.

J is TRBJ2-7 and V is TRBV4-3; the match to TRBD2 covers 14 bases. V dropped 1 base and J dropped 0; count of bases not matched to a gene: 5. CDR1 is LGHNA, CDR2 YSLEER, per germline. The CDR3 sequence is 18 residues long. CDR3 bases: TGCGCCAGCAGCCAAGGGACTAGCGGGGGGCCCTTCTCCTACGAGCAGTACTTC. It is translated as CASSQGTSGGPFSYEQYF.

V usage is TRBV12-3 or TRBV12-4 and J usage is TRBJ1-1; D not certain. V dropped 7 bases and J dropped 5 bases, with 11 bases sitting between them. CDR3 length: 12 residues. The CDR3 loop is CASTYSGTEAFF. CDR3 bases: TGTGCCAGCACCTATTCGGGGACTGAAGCTTTCTTT.

A few counts support this clone. The V gene is TRBV21-1, the J gene TRBJ1-1. TRBV21-1 is designated a pseudogene. The CDR3 has 15 amino acids. The CDR3 here is CARRKGGPLNTEAFF. CDR3 bases: TGTGCCAGAAGAAAGGGAGGGCCTCTGAACACTGAAGCTTTCTTT.

The chain has TRBV4-2 and TRBJ1-1; D is unresolved. Trimming removed 0 bases at V and 3 bases at J, with 11 bases between. CDR3 length equals 15 residues. Germline V gene lookup returns CDR1 LGHNA and CDR2 YNFKEQ. The CDR3 nucleotides are TGTGCCAGCAGCCAAGAGGCAGATCCGTACACTGAAGCTTTCTTT. Translation gives CASSQEADPYTEAFF.

The chain has TRBV2 and TRBJ1-3; 9 nucleotides agree with TRBD1. CDR1 and CDR2 from the germline V gene are SNHLY and FYNNEI. The CDR3 has 18 amino acids. V lost 4 bases and J lost 0; bases outside the gene matches: 10. The CDR3 nucleotides are TGTGCCAGCAGTGGGTCTTCGGGACAGGGAAACTCTGGAAACACCATATATTTT. Protein sequence: CASSGSSGQGNSGNTIYF.

The chain uses TRBV18 and TRBJ1-2; TRBD1 matches at 9 bases. J gave up 5 bases and V 3 bases, and 10 bases lay outside the gene matches. Germline CDR1 reads KGHSH; CDR2 reads LQKENI. The CDR3 runs to 16 residues. The CDR3 nucleotides are TGTGCCAGCTCACCGGACTCCGGGACAGGGAAGTATGGCTACACCTTC. Its translation is CASSPDSGTGKYGYTF.